A selection of T cell receptor beta chains follows, all from one sample in a study of T cell changes during pregnancy in multiple sclerosis. Libraries were prepared by immunoSEQ multiplex PCR; TCRdb keeps only in-frame clonotypes and omits some of them. The sample contains tens of thousands of clones, approximately 91% of which appear only once. The sequencing used CD4+ T cells from peripheral blood mononuclear cells, collected in the second trimester of pregnancy. These receptors were obtained from a female donor with multiple sclerosis, enrolled in a pregnancy study. CDR3s include the opening cysteine and the closing phenylalanine or tryptophan.

j_gene: TRBJ1-1; len: 14; v_gene: TRBV19; CDR3aa: CASSNDRVNTEAFF
j_gene: TRBJ1-1; len: 12; v_gene: TRBV30; CDR3aa: CAWIPLDRVAFF
j_gene: TRBJ1-2; len: 15; v_gene: TRBV6-1; CDR3aa: CASLAATGSTYGYTF
j_gene: TRBJ1-2; len: 16; v_gene: TRBV7-9; CDR3aa: CASSLADRRDNYGYTF
j_gene: TRBJ2-1; len: 17; v_gene: TRBV7-6; CDR3aa: CASSIRTGTGGQNEQFF
j_gene: TRBJ1-2; len: 12; v_gene: TRBV6-5; CDR3aa: CASQGANYGYTF
j_gene: TRBJ2-7; len: 16; v_gene: TRBV7-2; CDR3aa: CASSLDLAGSSYEQYF
j_gene: TRBJ2-1; len: 17; v_gene: TRBV9; CDR3aa: CASSSLISGGAYNEQFF
j_gene: TRBJ1-3; len: 17; v_gene: TRBV7-2; CDR3aa: CASSFGFRVDSGNTIYF
j_gene: TRBJ1-1; len: 14; v_gene: TRBV7-3; CDR3aa: CASSLKGADTEAFF
j_gene: TRBJ2-4; len: 14; v_gene: TRBV5-6; CDR3aa: CASSLEFTANIQYF
j_gene: TRBJ1-2; len: 15; v_gene: TRBV19; CDR3aa: CASSVARGRSYGYTF
j_gene: TRBJ2-7; len: 13; v_gene: TRBV5-1; CDR3aa: CASSLDRAYEQYF
j_gene: TRBJ1-1; len: 14; v_gene: TRBV18; CDR3aa: CASSPTAGNTEAFF
j_gene: TRBJ1-2; len: 14; v_gene: TRBV12-5; CDR3aa: CASGLGEDRLGYTF
j_gene: TRBJ1-5; len: 12; v_gene: TRBV10-3; CDR3aa: CAISEPGGPQHF
j_gene: TRBJ1-4; len: 14; v_gene: TRBV19; CDR3aa: CASSGAATNEKLFF
j_gene: TRBJ2-2; len: 15; v_gene: TRBV5-5; CDR3aa: CASRSPGQYTGELFF
j_gene: TRBJ2-1; len: 14; v_gene: TRBV19; CDR3aa: CASSWGLVVNEQFF
j_gene: TRBJ2-7; len: 12; v_gene: TRBV2; CDR3aa: CASSGTGREQYF